This T cell receptor (beta chain) came from a study of T cell responses to AZD1222 COVID-19 vaccine. Between the trimmed V and J ends, which lost 0 bases and 4 bases, there was a span of 13 bases. The CDR3 sequence is 16 residues long. CDR1 is SGHRS and CDR2 is YFSETQ in the germline V gene. Only in-frame clones appear in the TCRdb table, and some are missing; sequencing was by immunoSEQ multiplex PCR. The profile covers over 140,000 clones, with over 90% appearing a single time and approximately 3.8% taken by the ten largest. Specimen: peripheral blood, collected 28 days after the second AZD1222 dose. The receptor was derived from an adult who received the AZD1222 COVID-19 vaccine. The gene calls are TRBV5-1 and TRBJ2-2; unclear D gene. This chain's CDR3 is CASSLAVSQITGELFF. The CDR3 bases are TGCGCCAGCAGCTTGGCTGTCAGCCAAATCACCGGGGAGCTGTTTTTT.